This record looks at one TCR beta chain sequence and its context. The record originates from a study of patients and donors after allogeneic stem cell transplantation. Each CDR3 protein gets one entry after TCRdb re-called the RT-PCR reads with MiXCR. The table has 800,000 to 1,000,000 distinct CDR3 sequences, roughly 18% seen once. CDR1 is GTSNPN, CDR2 SVGIG, per germline (reference sequence). The V gene lost 1 base and the J gene lost 8 bases, with 12 bases spanning the gap. The CDR3 consists of 13 residues. This TCR derives from a human donor who was either an allogeneic HSCT recipient or a stem cell or donor lymphocyte infusion donor (not recorded which). It is not recorded whose cells these are; they may come from a transplant donor. The chain uses TRBV30 and TRBJ2-1; D is unresolved. What was sequenced was blood, either unsorted or a sorted T cell fraction (not recorded which). The CDR3: CAWSDSSADEQFF. CDR3 nucleotides: TGTGCCTGGAGTGACTCCTCAGCCGATGAGCAGTTCTTC.